The present TCR beta chain was sequenced within a study of blood T cell repertoires in COVID-19. The overall study: Sources were T cells, B-cell-depleted T cells, or PBMCs; the material itself was cDNA or gDNA.

The CDR3 sequence is 15 residues long. Germline V gene lookup returns CDR1 MNHEY and CDR2 SVGAGI. Trimming took 3 bases from V and 1 from J, leaving 11 bases between them. This clone turned up a few times. Original handling: Amplification of reference gene primers provided the estimated nucleated cell counts. TCRdb keeps only in-frame clones here, not all; method: immunoSEQ multiplex PCR. From that table come the V and J calls and clone size; the DNA was used to work out D and trimming. This sample has 65,000 to 70,000 clones, with 82% found just once. The sequencing input was peripheral blood. This sequence was found in an elderly man with active COVID-19. The chain has TRBV6-5 and TRBJ2-3; D gene uncertain. This chain's CDR3 is CASSYGTARTDTQYF. Here the CDR3 DNA reads TGTGCCAGCAGTTATGGTACAGCCCGCACAGATACGCAGTATTTT.